The 19 T cell receptor beta chains in this list originate from one sample, sequenced in a study of shared clonotypes between healthy human individuals. Clones were sequenced by immunoSEQ multiplex PCR, and TCRdb holds only the in-frame ones, with some missing. The table includes 2 million to 2.5 million clones, around 90% detected once. The sequencing input was naive CD4+ T cells from PBMCs. Subset given: CD45RA+ positively selected. Every receptor here comes from a man between 18 and 29 years old in good health. Some clones in this sample may be carry-over from other donors' samples.

This rearrangement joins TRBV6-5 to TRBJ1-1; 8 bases align to TRBD1. J was trimmed by 11 bases and V by 6 bases; bases with no gene match: 11. Germline loops: CDR1 MNHEY, CDR2 SVGAGI. The CDR3 spans 13 residues. The CDR3 loop is CASRPTGQGTAFF. Here the CDR3 DNA reads TGTGCCAGCAGACCCACTGGACAGGGCACGGCTTTCTTT.

The genes are TRBV4-3 and TRBJ2-2; the match to TRBD2 covers 7 bases. Germline CDR1 is LGHNA and CDR2 is YSLEER. V shed 0 bases and J 0 bases; nucleotides not matched to a gene: 10. The CDR3 consists of 19 residues. CDR3 DNA sequence: TGCGCCAGCAGCCAAGAGATATGGGGGGGAACGACGAACACCGGGGAGCTGTTTTTT. Translated, it gives CASSQEIWGGTTNTGELFF.

This sequence joins TRBV11-2 and TRBJ2-4, with 7 bases fitting TRBD1. Trimming cost V 5 bases and J 6 bases; bases outside gene matches: 10. Per the germline V gene, CDR1 is SGHAT and CDR2 is FQNNGV. The CDR3 has 15 residues. CDR3 in amino acids: CASSTPGQPINIQYF. CDR3 coding DNA: TGTGCCAGCAGCACACCGGGACAGCCGATAAACATTCAGTACTTC.

The chain joins TRBV5-4 to TRBJ2-2; D might be TRBD2 (5 bases). Per germline, CDR1 SGHNT and CDR2 YYREEE (reference sequence). V lost 1 base and J lost 7, with 11 bases in between. The CDR3 contains 14 residues. The CDR3 is CASSLTSKVGELFF. The CDR3, as DNA: TGTGCCAGCAGCTTGACTAGTAAGGTCGGGGAGCTGTTTTTT.

The rearrangement joins TRBV5-5 to TRBJ1-1; D gene uncertain. Germline V gene lookup returns CDR1 SGHKS and CDR2 YYEKEE (reference sequence). V lost 3 bases and J lost 3, with 12 bases in between. The CDR3 runs 14 residues. The DNA of the CDR3 is TGTGCCAGCAGCTCCACCAACAGCTACACTGAAGCTTTCTTT. The encoded protein is CASSSTNSYTEAFF. Based on the CDR3 plus reference TRBV5-5 and TRBJ1-1, the full variable domain is DAGVTQSPTHLIKTRGQQVTLRCSPISGHKSVSWYQQVLGQGPQFIFQYYEKEERGRGNFPDRFSARQFPNYSSELNVNALLLGDSALYLCASSSTNSYTEAFFGQGTRLTVV.

V and J are TRBV7-2 and TRBJ2-3; D unclear. Germline CDR1 reads SGHTA; CDR2 reads FQGNSA. The CDR3 totals 17 residues. V gave up 5 bases and J gave up 5 bases, with 23 bases separating them. The CDR3 sequence: CASSRPPESFMVDTQYF. For the CDR3, the DNA is TGTGCCAGCAGCCGCCCCCCGGAAAGTTTCATGGTAGATACGCAGTATTTT.

The chain is built from TRBV5-1 and TRBJ2-5; TRBD1 matches at 8 bases. The germline V gene has CDR1 SGHRS and CDR2 YFSETQ. V trimming: 4 bases; J trimming: 5 bases; junction bases outside the gene matches: 19. This CDR3 is built from 18 residues. CDR3 residues: CASSPEGWAAQGAETQYF. For the CDR3, the DNA is TGCGCCAGCAGCCCGGAGGGGTGGGCAGCGCAGGGGGCTGAGACCCAGTACTTC.

Of note for this clone: At one of its ends the junction is not consistent with the germline gene, which may arise from a read error. This chain connects TRBV7-9 to TRBJ1-2; TRBD1 matches at 9 bases. Germline assignment: CDR1 SEHNR and CDR2 FQNEAQ (reference sequence). The length of the CDR3 is 13 residues. The CDR3: CASSLGGQGYNAF. The CDR3 region has the DNA TGTGCCAGCAGCTTGGGGGGACAGGGATACAACGCCTTC.

The chain recombines TRBV15 with TRBJ2-1; D is unclear. V lost 3 bases and J 5 bases, leaving 14 bases between the germline ends. Per germline, CDR1 LNHNV and CDR2 YYDKDF (reference sequence). This CDR3 comprises 15 residues. CDR3 in amino acids: CATSSPKGPNNEQFF. The CDR3, as DNA: TGTGCCACCAGCAGCCCCAAAGGACCCAACAATGAGCAGTTCTTC.

The chain uses TRBV4-2 and TRBJ2-6; D is uncertain. The CDR3 is made up of 16 amino acids. Trimming removed 4 bases from V and 0 bases from J, with 10 bases in between. Germline CDR1 and CDR2: LGHNA and YNFKEQ. The CDR3 is CASSLVQDSGANVLTF. In DNA form, the CDR3 reads TGTGCCAGCAGCCTTGTCCAGGACTCTGGGGCCAACGTCCTGACTTTC.

The chain joins TRBV20-1 to TRBJ2-1; D gene uncertain. The germline V and J ends were trimmed by 3 bases and 10 bases, with 10 bases remaining between them. The CDR3 runs to 11 residues. Germline-derived CDR1 and CDR2 are DFQATT and SNEGSKA (reference sequence). The CDR3 bases are TGCAGTGCTAGGGGCACGGGCGAGCAGTTCTTC. It specifies CSARGTGEQFF.

The chain couples TRBV5-1 to TRBJ2-2; tentatively, D is TRBD1 (6 bases). V was trimmed by 6 bases and J by 5 bases, leaving 17 bases between them. The germline gives CDR1 SGHRS, CDR2 YFSETQ. The CDR3 totals 15 residues. DNA for the CDR3: TGCGCCAGCACCATTCGGACAGCTGATACCGGGGAGCTGTTTTTT. This translates into CASTIRTADTGELFF.

This clone was detected only once. The V gene is TRBV7-9, the J gene TRBJ2-5; D remains unclear. Germline CDR1 reads SEHNR; CDR2 reads FQNEAQ (reference sequence). The V and J ends lost 1 base and 3 bases respectively, with 12 bases between them. The CDR3 covers 15 residues. The CDR3 protein is CASSLVVIRKETQYF. CDR3 bases: TGTGCCAGCAGCTTAGTAGTAATCAGAAAAGAGACCCAGTACTTC.

This chain connects TRBV5-1 to TRBJ2-7; 11 bases match TRBD1. V shed 4 bases, J shed 1 base, and the junction held 10 bases outside the gene matches. Germline V CDR1 and CDR2: SGHRS, YFSETQ. The length of the CDR3 is 17 residues. DNA for the CDR3: TGCGCCAGCAGCCCGGGACAGGGGGGTTTTCGGTCCTACGAGCAGTACTTC. Its protein is CASSPGQGGFRSYEQYF.

The rearrangement links TRBV9 to TRBJ2-1, with 14 bases that match TRBD2. With V trimmed by 0 bases and J by 8 bases, 13 bases remained unmatched. The CDR3 runs to 19 residues. Germline CDR1 and CDR2: SGDLS and YYNGEE. CDR3: CASSVGSGLAGAPGDEQFF. CDR3 sequence (DNA): TGTGCCAGCAGCGTAGGATCGGGACTAGCGGGAGCCCCGGGAGATGAGCAGTTCTTC.

Remarks on this clone: The identical CDR3 is also encoded by other nucleotide sequences in the sample. The chain joins TRBV28 to TRBJ2-5; D is possibly TRBD2 (5 bases). The germline CDR1 and CDR2 sequences are MDHEN and SYDVKM. The CDR3 length is 14 residues. Trimming pared 3 bases from V and 5 bases from J, leaving 13 bases between. CDR3 in DNA: TGTGCCAGCAGTTTCAGCCGGGGTAGGGAGACCCAGTACTTC. It is translated as CASSFSRGRETQYF.

This clone was counted a single time. V gene TRBV7-3 combines with J gene TRBJ2-1; 7 nucleotides match TRBD2. The trim removed 0 bases at V and 8 bases at J, leaving 7 bases unmatched. The CDR3 extends over 15 amino acids. Germline assignment: CDR1 SGHTA and CDR2 FQGTGA. CDR3 protein: CASSLTREKIDEQFF. The DNA for the CDR3 is TGTGCCAGCAGCTTAACGCGGGAGAAAATCGATGAGCAGTTCTTC. Full variable domain (missing parts from reference TRBV7-3 and TRBJ2-1): GAGVSQTPSNKVTEKGKYVELRCDPISGHTALYWYRQSLGQGPEFLIYFQGTGAADDSGLPNDRFFAVRPEGSVSTLKIQRTERGDSAVYLCASSLTREKIDEQFFGPGTRLTVL.

This clone was seen once. The V call is TRBV7-2, the J call TRBJ2-7; D unclear. This CDR3 contains 13 residues. V was shortened by 3 bases and J by 5 bases, with 11 bases between the two germline ends. The germline V gene encodes CDR1 SGHTA and CDR2 FQGNSA. CDR3 loop: CASSFYKVDEQYF. The CDR3 nucleotides read TGTGCCAGCAGCTTTTACAAGGTCGACGAGCAGTACTTC.

J is TRBJ1-3 and V is TRBV7-9; 8 bases line up with TRBD1. This CDR3 region has 15 residues. J gave up 2 bases and V 3 bases, and 3 bases lay outside the gene matches. Germline CDR1 and CDR2: SEHNR and FQNEAQ (reference sequence). CDR3: CASSLGQETGNTIYF. In DNA, the CDR3 is TGTGCCAGCAGCTTGGGACAGGAGACTGGAAACACCATATATTTT.